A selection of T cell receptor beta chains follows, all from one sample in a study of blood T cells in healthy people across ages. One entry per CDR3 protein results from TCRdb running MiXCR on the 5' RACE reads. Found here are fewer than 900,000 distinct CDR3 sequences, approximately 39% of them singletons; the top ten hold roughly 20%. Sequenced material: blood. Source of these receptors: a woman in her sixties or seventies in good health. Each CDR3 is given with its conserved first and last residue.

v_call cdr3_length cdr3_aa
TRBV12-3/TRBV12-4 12 CASSGTDYGYTF
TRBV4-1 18 CASSPRGASGDDSGEQYF
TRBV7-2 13 CASSSFTGETQYF
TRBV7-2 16 CASSLGSAGGRETQYF
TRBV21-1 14 CAGLLAGVRNEQFF
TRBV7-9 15 CASSPSPGVGETQYF
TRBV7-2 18 CASSLVARLTGGNTEAFF
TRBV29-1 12 CSVVLLSYEQYF
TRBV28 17 CASSLPWGIDRSETQFF
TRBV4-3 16 CASSQERKGFGEKLFF
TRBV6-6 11 CSAGSYNEQYF
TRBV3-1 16 CASSQTPSGRGYEQYF
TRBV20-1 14 CSARPSWDTGELFF
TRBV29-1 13 CSVDITGSYEQYF
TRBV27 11 CTSSLSSEQYF
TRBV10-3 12 CAISETGSKQFF
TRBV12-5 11 CASGDPCEQYF
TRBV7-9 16 CASSLGRYRGQHEQYF
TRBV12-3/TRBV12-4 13 CASSWRGGTEAFF
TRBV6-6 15 CASSYPGQGVDEQYF
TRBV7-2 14 CASSLPGLANEQYF
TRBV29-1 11 CSVDGTSEQFF
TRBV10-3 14 CAIRSVGDTGELFF
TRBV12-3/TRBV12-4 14 CAHRGAGVVTGAFF
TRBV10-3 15 CAILSGSRSYNEQFF
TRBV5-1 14 CASSPTTGNTEAFF
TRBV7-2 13 CASSLLEGDTQYF
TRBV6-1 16 CASKSHEVAKNTEAFF
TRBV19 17 CASSILPKTVYNQPQHF
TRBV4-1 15 CASSRGGTNYNEQYF
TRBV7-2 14 CASSPGQINTEAFF
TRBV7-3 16 CASSLNGLAGANVLTF
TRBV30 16 CAWSASDRGTYGEAFF
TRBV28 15 CASSLWGRVSYEQYF
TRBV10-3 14 CAISDIVPRAEQYF
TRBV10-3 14 CATRTGLSNQPQHF
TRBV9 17 CASSVGTSGSGIGELFF
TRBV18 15 CASSPSGRNSDTQYF
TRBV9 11 CASSVEREQYF
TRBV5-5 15 CASGPAETATDTQYF
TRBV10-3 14 CAISHGTGDTEAFF
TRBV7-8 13 CASSFETAYEQYF
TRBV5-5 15 CASSLELSSYNEQYF
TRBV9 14 CASSVELEQGGYTF
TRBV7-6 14 CASSYNPQDQPQHF
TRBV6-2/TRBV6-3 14 CASSYSGKSHEQYF
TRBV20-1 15 CSARDLRRATDTQYF
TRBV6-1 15 CASSEARTTNSPLHF
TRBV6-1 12 CASSETTYGYTF